This T cell receptor beta chain was obtained from a study of beta chain features in type 1 diabetes. Whole-study context: The number of sorted cells examined across all samples was around 110 million. General study findings and limits: Naive, central memory and Treg TCRB repertoires appeared more alike in patients than in healthy donors.

Every isolated RNA sample was fully reverse transcribed, so sequencing captured expressed TCRB transcripts. The repertoire was sequenced with immunoSEQ multiplex PCR; TCRdb's copy has only in-frame clones and lacks some. The sample contains hundreds of thousands of clones, about 63% of which appear only once. In regard to this clone: Its antigen is unidentified.

V gave up 6 bases and J gave up 3 bases; unmatched junction bases: 8. The CDR3 spans 14 residues. Germline V gene sequence: CDR1 SGHAT, CDR2 FQNNGV. Sorting that relied on CD45RO/CCR7/CD25/CD127/CD95/CD27 yielded CD4+ naive, central memory, regulatory and stem cell-like memory cells. V usage is TRBV11-2 and J usage is TRBJ2-7, with TRBD2 identical over 7 bases. This TCR was sampled from a man aged 25 to 45 in good health. The source material was naive CD4+ T cells from blood. The CDR3 DNA follows: TGTGCCAGCAGTTTTGCCGGGACTAACTACGAGCAGTACTTC. Translated: CASSFAGTNYEQYF.